Listed here are 8 T cell receptor beta chains from one sample, sequenced in a study of blood T cell repertoires in COVID-19. Assay: immunoSEQ multiplex PCR; the TCRdb copy retains only in-frame clones and omits some. Among a few hundred thousand clones listed, 80% to 90% were seen once. Material for sequencing was peripheral blood. These receptors were obtained from a woman in her 70s with COVID-19, enrolled during active disease.

The chain recombines TRBV13 with TRBJ1-2, with D uncertain. Germline-derived CDR1 and CDR2 are PRHDT and FYEKMQ (reference sequence). V lost 3 bases and J lost 6, with 14 bases in between. The length of the CDR3 is 14 residues. The CDR3 loop is CASSLMGSLNGYTF. The DNA of the CDR3 is TGTGCCAGCAGCTTGATGGGGAGTTTGAATGGCTACACCTTC.

This chain links TRBV7-8 with TRBJ2-5; 12 bases fit TRBD1. There are 15 residues in the CDR3. The J segment lost 4 bases and the V segment lost 8 bases, leaving 8 bases of the junction unmatched. Looked up from germline, CDR1 is SGHVS and CDR2 is FQNEAQ. The CDR3 protein is CASLRDRGLVETQYF. CDR3 nucleotides: TGTGCCAGCTTACGGGACAGGGGGCTAGTAGAGACCCAGTACTTC. Filled out from reference TRBV7-8 and TRBJ2-5, the complete variable domain reads GAGVSQSPRYKVAKRGQDVALRCDPISGHVSLFWYQQALGQGPEFLTYFQNEAQLDKSGLPSDRFFAERPEGSVSTLKIQRTQQEDSAVYLCASLRDRGLVETQYFGPGTRLLVL.

This chain uses TRBV7-8 with TRBJ1-2; D gene ambiguous. The CDR3 runs 12 residues. Trimming shortened V by 5 bases and J by 1 base, and 5 bases separated the two germline ends. Germline values: CDR1 SGHVS, CDR2 FQNEAQ. The CDR3 loop reads CASSPFNYGYTF. CDR3 coding DNA: TGTGCCAGCAGCCCTTTTAACTATGGCTACACCTTC.

The chain couples TRBV27 to TRBJ1-4; TRBD1 matches 7 bases. This CDR3 is built from 16 residues. Trimming removed 6 bases from V and 5 bases from J; junction bases left unmatched: 12. The germline CDR1 and CDR2 sequences are MNHEY and SMNVEV (reference sequence). CDR3 region: CASSPRADRVNEKLFF. The CDR3 DNA follows: TGTGCCAGCAGCCCTAGGGCCGACAGGGTGAATGAAAAACTGTTTTTT.

The genes are TRBV2 and TRBJ1-4; no firm D call. The length of the CDR3 is 13 residues. Deletions cut 8 bases from V and 2 bases from J, with 9 bases between. Germline CDR1 SNHLY, CDR2 FYNNEI. DNA for the CDR3: TGTGCCAGCGGAGGGAGTACTAATGAAAAACTGTTTTTT. Translating it yields CASGGSTNEKLFF.

Comments on this clone: The same CDR3 also results from other DNA sequences found in this sample. The V call is TRBV4-1, the J call TRBJ1-5; TRBD1 is a possible D gene (5 bases). Trimming pared 0 bases from V and 4 bases from J, leaving 13 bases between. Germline CDR1 and CDR2: MGHRA and YSYEKL. The CDR3 covers 16 residues. As DNA, the CDR3 is TGCGCCAGCAGCCAAGAAGGAGGCGGGGGTAATCAGCCCCAGCATTTT. Amino acid sequence: CASSQEGGGGNQPQHF.

The chain is built from TRBV4-1 and TRBJ1-4, with 9 bases that match TRBD1. The germline CDR1 and CDR2 sequences are MGHRA and YSYEKL. This CDR3 comprises 17 residues. The V and J ends lost 4 bases and 4 bases, in that order; junction bases with no gene match: 10. The CDR3: CASSPLTPGQGNEKLFF. In DNA form, the CDR3 reads TGCGCCAGCAGCCCCCTTACTCCGGGACAGGGTAATGAAAAACTGTTTTTT.

The chain employs TRBV30 and TRBJ2-4; D unresolved. The CDR3 contains 12 residues. Germline V gene sequence: CDR1 GTSNPN, CDR2 SVGIG (reference sequence). With 0 bases removed from V and 8 bases from J, the gap between germline ends came to 8 bases. The chain's CDR3 is CAWSVQKDIQYF. The CDR3 DNA sequence: TGTGCCTGGAGTGTACAGAAGGACATTCAGTACTTC. Together with reference TRBV30 and TRBJ2-4, the CDR3 gives the full variable domain: SQTIHQWPATLVQPVGSPLSLECTVEGTSNPNLYWYRQAAGRGLQLLFYSVGIGQISSEVPQNLSASRPQDRQFILSSKKLLLSDSGFYLCAWSVQKDIQYFGAGTRLSVL.